This T cell receptor beta chain was recorded in a study of T cell changes during pregnancy in multiple sclerosis. TCRdb keeps only in-frame clones here, not all; method: immunoSEQ multiplex PCR. The sample holds 65,000 to 90,000 clones, about nine tenths seen once. A note on this clone: This sample includes further DNA sequences coding for the same CDR3.

This TCR derives from a female donor in good health, serving as a control in a pregnancy study. Some clones in this sample may be carry-over from other donors' samples. Source: PBMCs, taken in the first trimester of pregnancy.

This CDR3 reads CASSLHRSYEQYF. As DNA, the CDR3 is TGTGCCAGCAGTTTACACCGGTCCTACGAGCAGTACTTC. J is TRBJ2-7 and V is TRBV28; D is ambiguous. This CDR3 has 13 amino acids. Trimming took 2 bases from V and 1 from J, leaving 6 bases between them. Germline-derived CDR1 and CDR2 are MDHEN and SYDVKM.